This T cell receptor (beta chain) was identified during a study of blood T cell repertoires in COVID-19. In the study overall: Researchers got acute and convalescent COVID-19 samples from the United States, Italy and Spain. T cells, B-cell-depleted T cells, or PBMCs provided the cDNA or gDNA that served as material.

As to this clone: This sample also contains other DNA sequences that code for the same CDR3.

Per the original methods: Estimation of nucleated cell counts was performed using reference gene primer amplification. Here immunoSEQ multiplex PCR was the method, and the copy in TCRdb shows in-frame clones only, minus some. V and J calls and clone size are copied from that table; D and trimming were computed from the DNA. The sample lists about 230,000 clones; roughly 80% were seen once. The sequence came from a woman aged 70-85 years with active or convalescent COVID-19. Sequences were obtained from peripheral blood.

For the CDR3, the DNA is TGTGCCAGCAGTTCCCCGGGATCTGGAAACACCATATATTTT. Translated, it gives CASSSPGSGNTIYF. V gene TRBV28 combines with J gene TRBJ1-3; D is uncertain. Germline CDR1 and CDR2: MDHEN and SYDVKM. V dropped 4 bases and J dropped 1 base, with 8 bases sitting between them. This CDR3 comprises 14 residues. The variable domain in full, with the rest retrieved from reference TRBV28 and TRBJ1-3, is DVKVTQSSRYLVKRTGEKVFLECVQDMDHENMFWYRQDPGLGLRLIYFSYDVKMKEKGDIPEGYSVSREKKERFSLILESASTNQTSMYLCASSSPGSGNTIYFGEGSWLTVV.